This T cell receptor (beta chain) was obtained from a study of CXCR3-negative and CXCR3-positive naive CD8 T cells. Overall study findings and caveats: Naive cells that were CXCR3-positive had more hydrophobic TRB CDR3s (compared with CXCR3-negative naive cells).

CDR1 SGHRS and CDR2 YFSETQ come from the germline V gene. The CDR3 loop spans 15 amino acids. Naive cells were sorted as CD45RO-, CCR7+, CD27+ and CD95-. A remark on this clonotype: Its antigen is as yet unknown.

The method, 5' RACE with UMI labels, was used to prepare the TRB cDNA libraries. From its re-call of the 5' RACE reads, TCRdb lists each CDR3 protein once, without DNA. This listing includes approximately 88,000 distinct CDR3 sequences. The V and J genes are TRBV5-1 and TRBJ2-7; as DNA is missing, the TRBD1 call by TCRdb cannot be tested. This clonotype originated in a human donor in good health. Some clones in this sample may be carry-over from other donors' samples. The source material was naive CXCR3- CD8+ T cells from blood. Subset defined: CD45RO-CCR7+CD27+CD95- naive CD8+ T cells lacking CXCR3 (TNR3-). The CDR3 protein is CASSWTGGFSYEQYF.